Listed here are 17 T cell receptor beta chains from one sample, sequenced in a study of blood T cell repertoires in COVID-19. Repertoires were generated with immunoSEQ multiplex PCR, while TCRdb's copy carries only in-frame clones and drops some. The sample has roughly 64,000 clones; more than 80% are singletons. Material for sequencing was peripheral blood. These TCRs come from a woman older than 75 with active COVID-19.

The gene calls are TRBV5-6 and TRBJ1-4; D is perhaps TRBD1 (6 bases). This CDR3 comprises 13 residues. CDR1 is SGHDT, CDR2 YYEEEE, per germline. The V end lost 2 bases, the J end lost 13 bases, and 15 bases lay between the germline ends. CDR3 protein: CASSLGQSFLLFF. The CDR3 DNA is TGTGCCAGCAGCTTAGGACAGTCCTTTTTACTGTTTTTT. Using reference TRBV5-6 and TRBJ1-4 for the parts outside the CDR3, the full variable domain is DAGVTQSPTHLIKTRGQQVTLRCSPKSGHDTVSWYQQALGQGPQFIFQYYEEEERQRGNFPDRFSGHQFPNYSSELNVNALLLGDSALYLCASSLGQSFLLFFGSGTQLSVL.

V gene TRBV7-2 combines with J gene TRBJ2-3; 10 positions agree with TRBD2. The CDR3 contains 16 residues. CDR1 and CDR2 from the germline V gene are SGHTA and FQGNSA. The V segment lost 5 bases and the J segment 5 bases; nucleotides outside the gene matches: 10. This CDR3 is CASSPGLAPEGDTQYF. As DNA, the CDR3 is TGTGCCAGCAGCCCGGGACTAGCGCCAGAGGGAGATACGCAGTATTTT.

The CDR3 coding sequence is TGTGCCAGCAGCCAAGCGGGAGGGCGCGGAAATGAAAAACTGTTTTTT. This translates into CASSQAGGRGNEKLFF. The rearrangement joins TRBV7-8 to TRBJ1-4; D is uncertain. This CDR3 has 16 residues. Germline V lookup: CDR1 SGHVS, CDR2 FQNEAQ. Trimming took 5 bases from V and 5 from J, leaving 18 bases between them. The full variable domain, with the rest looked up from reference TRBV7-8 and TRBJ1-4, is GAGVSQSPRYKVAKRGQDVALRCDPISGHVSLFWYQQALGQGPEFLTYFQNEAQLDKSGLPSDRFFAERPEGSVSTLKIQRTQQEDSAVYLCASSQAGGRGNEKLFFGSGTQLSVL.

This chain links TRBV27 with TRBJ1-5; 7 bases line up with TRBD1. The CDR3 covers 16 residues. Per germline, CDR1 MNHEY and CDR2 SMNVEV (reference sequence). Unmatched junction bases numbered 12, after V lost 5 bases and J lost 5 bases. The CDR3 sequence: CASSPRQGGSDQPQHF. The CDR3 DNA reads TGTGCCAGCAGTCCAAGACAGGGCGGGTCGGATCAGCCCCAGCATTTT.

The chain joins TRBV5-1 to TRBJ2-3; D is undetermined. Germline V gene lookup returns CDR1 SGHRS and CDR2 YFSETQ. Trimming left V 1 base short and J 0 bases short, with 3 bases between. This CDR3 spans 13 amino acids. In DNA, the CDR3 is TGCGCCAGCAGCTTGACTAGCACAGATACGCAGTATTTT. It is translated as CASSLTSTDTQYF.

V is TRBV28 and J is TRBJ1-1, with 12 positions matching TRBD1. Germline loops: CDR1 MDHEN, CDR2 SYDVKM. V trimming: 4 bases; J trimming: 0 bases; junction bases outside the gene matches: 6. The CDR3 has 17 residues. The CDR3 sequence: CASSWDRGHLVNTEAFF. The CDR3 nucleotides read TGTGCCAGCAGTTGGGACAGGGGGCACTTGGTGAACACTGAAGCTTTCTTT.

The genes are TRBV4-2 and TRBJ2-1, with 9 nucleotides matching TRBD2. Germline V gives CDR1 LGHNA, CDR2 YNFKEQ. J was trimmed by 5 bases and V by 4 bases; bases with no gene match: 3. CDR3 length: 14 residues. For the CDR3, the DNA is TGTGCCAGCAGCCCGGGACTAGCCAACAATGAGCAGTTCTTC. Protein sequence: CASSPGLANNEQFF.

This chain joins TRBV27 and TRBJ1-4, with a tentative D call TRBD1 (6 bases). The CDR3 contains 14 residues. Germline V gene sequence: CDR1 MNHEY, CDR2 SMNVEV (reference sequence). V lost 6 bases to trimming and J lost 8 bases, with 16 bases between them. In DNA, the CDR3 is TGTGCCAGCAGACACAGGGTCGAGTCGGAAAAACTGTTTTTT. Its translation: CASRHRVESEKLFF.

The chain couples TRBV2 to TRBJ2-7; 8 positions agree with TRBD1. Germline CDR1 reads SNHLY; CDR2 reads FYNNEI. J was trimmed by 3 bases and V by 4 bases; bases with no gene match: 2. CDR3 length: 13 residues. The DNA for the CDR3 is TGTGCCAGCAGTGGTGACAGGGGCTACGAGCAGTACGTC. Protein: CASSGDRGYEQYV.

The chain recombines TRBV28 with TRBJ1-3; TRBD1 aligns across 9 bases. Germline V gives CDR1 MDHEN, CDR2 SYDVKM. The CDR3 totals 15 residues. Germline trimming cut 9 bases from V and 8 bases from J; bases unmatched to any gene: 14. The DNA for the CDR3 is TGTGCCAGTATTGGGACAGGGACTGTCTTAGACACCATATATTTT. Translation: CASIGTGTVLDTIYF. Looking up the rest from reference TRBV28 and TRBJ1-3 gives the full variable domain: DVKVTQSSRYLVKRTGEKVFLECVQDMDHENMFWYRQDPGLGLRLIYFSYDVKMKEKGDIPEGYSVSREKKERFSLILESASTNQTSMYLCASIGTGTVLDTIYFGEGSWLTVV.

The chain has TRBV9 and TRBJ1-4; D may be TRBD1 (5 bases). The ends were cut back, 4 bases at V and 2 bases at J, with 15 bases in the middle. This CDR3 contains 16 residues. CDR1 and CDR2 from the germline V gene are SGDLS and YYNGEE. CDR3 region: CASSPTPAGTNEKLFF. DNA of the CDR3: TGTGCCAGCAGCCCCACCCCCGCAGGGACTAATGAAAAACTGTTTTTT.

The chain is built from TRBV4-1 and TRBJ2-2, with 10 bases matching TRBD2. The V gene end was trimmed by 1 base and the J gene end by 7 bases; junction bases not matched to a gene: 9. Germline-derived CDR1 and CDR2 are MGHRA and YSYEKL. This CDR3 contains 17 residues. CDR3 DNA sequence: TGCGCCAGCAGCCAAGGGCTAGCGGGAGAGGCGGACGGGGAGCTGTTTTTT. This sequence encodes CASSQGLAGEADGELFF.

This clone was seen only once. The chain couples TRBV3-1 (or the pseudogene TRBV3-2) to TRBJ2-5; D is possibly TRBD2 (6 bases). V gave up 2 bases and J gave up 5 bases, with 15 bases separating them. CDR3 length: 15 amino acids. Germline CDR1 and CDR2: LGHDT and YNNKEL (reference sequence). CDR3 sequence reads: CASSQLTSSSETQYF. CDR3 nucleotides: TGTGCCAGCAGCCAACTGACTAGTTCTTCGGAGACCCAGTACTTC.

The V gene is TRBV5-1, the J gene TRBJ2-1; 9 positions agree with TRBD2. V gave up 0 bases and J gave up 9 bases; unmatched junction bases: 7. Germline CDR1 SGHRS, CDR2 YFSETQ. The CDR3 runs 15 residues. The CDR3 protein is CASSLAGSGSPEQFF. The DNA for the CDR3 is TGCGCCAGCAGCTTGGCTGGTAGCGGGAGTCCTGAGCAGTTCTTC.

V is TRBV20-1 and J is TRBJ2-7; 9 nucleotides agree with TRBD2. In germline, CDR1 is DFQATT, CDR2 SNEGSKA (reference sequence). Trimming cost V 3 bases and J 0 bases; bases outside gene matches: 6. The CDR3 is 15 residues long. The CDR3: CSASEKRGDSYEQYV. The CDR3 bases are TGCAGTGCTAGTGAGAAGCGGGGGGACTCCTACGAGCAGTACGTC.

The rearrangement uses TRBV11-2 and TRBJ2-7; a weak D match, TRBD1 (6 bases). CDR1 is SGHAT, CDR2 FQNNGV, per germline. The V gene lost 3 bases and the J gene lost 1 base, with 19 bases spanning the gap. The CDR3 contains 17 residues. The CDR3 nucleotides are TGTGCCAGCAGCTTCCCCTCGGGGTGGGGGCGTTCCTACGAGCAGTACTTC. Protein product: CASSFPSGWGRSYEQYF. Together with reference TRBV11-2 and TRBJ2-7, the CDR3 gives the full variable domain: EAGVAQSPRYKIIEKRQSVAFWCNPISGHATLYWYQQILGQGPKLLIQFQNNGVVDDSQLPKDRFSAERLKGVDSTLKIQPAKLEDSAVYLCASSFPSGWGRSYEQYFGPGTRLTVT.

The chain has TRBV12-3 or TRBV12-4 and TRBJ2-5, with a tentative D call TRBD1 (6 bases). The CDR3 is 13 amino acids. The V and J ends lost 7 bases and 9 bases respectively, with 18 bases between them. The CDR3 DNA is TGTGCCAGCATGGCGACAGGCGCAAACCCCCAGTACTTC. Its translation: CASMATGANPQYF.